This TCR beta chain is drawn from a study of T cells in Graves' hyperthyroidism and ophthalmopathy (dated by TCRdb to between 2018 and 2021). Study-level background: To identify TCR V-J signatures that set the groups apart, the researchers used a discovery cohort of 100 patients, made up of 40 to 45 with Graves' ophthalmopathy and 55 to 65 with stable Graves' hyperthyroidism. Once sampling was done, hyperthyroidism patients were given methimazole at a starting dose of 30 mg daily, whereas ophthalmopathy patients were given high-dose intravenous methylprednisolone. The study also compared thyroid tissue and blood T-cell repertoires from five or six Graves' hyperthyroidism patients. The 75 to 100 discovery patients were divided at random into training and test sets in a 7:3 ratio. Prospective prediction of ophthalmopathy was tested in an independent validation cohort of 18 to 20 hyperthyroidism patients and 17 patients who later progressed to ophthalmopathy. The paper describes TCR Vbeta CDR3 sequencing of around 140 peripheral blood samples, made up of roughly 40 ophthalmopathy patients, roughly 72 hyperthyroidism patients and 17 progressor patients. Paper-wide results and their limitations: A 13 V-J signature model separated ophthalmopathy from stable hyperthyroidism, with roughly 88% sensitivity and 81% to 83% specificity in cross-validation and 80%/75% in testing. No statistical method was used to fix the sample size in advance, and group allocation was not hidden from the investigators. In validation, progression to ophthalmopathy was predicted by the model with 70.59% sensitivity and roughly 76% specificity, a median of around 5.9 months before onset. Blood samples also contained most of the expanded thyroid clonotypes (frequency above 0.001), which suggests that blood repertoires may reflect thyroid immune responses.

In this sample, this clonotype turned up many times. What antigen it recognizes has not been identified. Base qualities are not recorded, but no much larger clone differs from it by a single base. The TCR beta CDR3 regions were amplified from RNA transcripts. The first round of RT-PCR for the TCR CDR3 was performed with the HTBI primer set and the Qiagen OneStep RT-PCR kit. A second multiplex PCR round built the libraries, followed by size selection and purification. Paired-end sequencing of the libraries was performed with 100 bp reads on an Illumina HiSeq2000. The paper's data handling went like this. SOAPnuke was used to process the raw data, with reads discarded if the reads contained adapters or uncalled bases, had a mean Phred below 15, or lacked an exact constant-primer or identifier match. COPE v1.2.5 was used to merge high-quality paired reads, and clonotypes were defined as unique nucleotide sequences. MiTCR v1.1 was used to align the clonotypes against IMGT TRBV, TRBD and TRBJ reference segments. The analysis was restricted to V-J combinations with a frequency above 0.0001, which together covered over 99% of the repertoires. The TCS score was defined as the ratio of F50 (clonal expansion) to E x V (chaos), calculated using BLOSUM62-based TCRdist between CDR3 peptides within each V-J. Welch's t-statistics and random forest reduced 450 to 600 V-J features to around 14, which were used in a naive Bayes classifier (R e1071). The Morisita-Horn index was used to measure how similar the thyroid and blood repertoires were. TCRdb handled the public reads itself, with Q25 trimming in fastp and clone calling in MiXCR, and kept productive beta chains. Records with the same CDR3 protein are collapsed into one entry carrying the most frequent genes and DNA. These V and J calls derive from TCRdb rather than the authors' analysis. This sample has 450,000 to 700,000 distinct CDR3 sequences in its table, and 40% to 55% of those were observed once. The top ten constitute more than 7.5% of the sample.

There are 15 amino acids in the CDR3, from cysteine to phenylalanine inclusive. Only the CDR3 region is kept as DNA, spanning 45 bases read in frame from base 1. The germline V gene specifies MGHRA as CDR1 and YSYEKL as CDR2. V sheds 1 base and J sheds 4 bases, leaving 11 bases between their ends. Graves' hyperthyroidism was defined as stable when no progression to ophthalmopathy occurred over 18 months of follow-up. Hyperthyroidism patients were aged 18 to 65 years and newly diagnosed, with disease duration of less than 2 months. Any patient with an uncontrolled infection, another autoimmune disease, pregnancy or lactation was excluded. Clinical symptoms, serum thyroxine and TRAb, thyroid ultrasound, and orbital computed tomography formed the basis for the diagnoses. Total RNA was extracted using Trizol reagent, and RNA quality was assessed on an Agilent 2100 Bioanalyzer.

The chain was built from TRBV4-1 and TRBJ1-5; tentative D gene TRBD1, with 6 bases matching. The source material was peripheral blood or thyroid tissue (not recorded which). The receptor was derived from a woman under 30 with Graves' hyperthyroidism. CDR3 sequence: CASSQGSTGNQPQHF. The nucleotide sequence reads as follows: TGCGCCAGCAGCCAAGGGAGCACAGGGAATCAGCCCCAGCATTTT.